These 30 T cell receptor beta chains were all obtained from the same sample, sequenced in a study of control samples from healthy donors and cancer patients. Only in-frame clones appear in the TCRdb table, and some are missing; sequencing was by immunoSEQ multiplex PCR. The data show under 150,000 clones, around 93% seen once. The specimen was PBMCs. The receptors come from a man aged 45-65 years with head and neck cancer.

The rearrangement joins TRBV5-5 to TRBJ2-7, with D uncertain. Trimming removed 4 bases at V and 0 bases at J, with 17 bases between. The CDR3 has 16 amino acids. The germline V gene encodes CDR1 SGHKS and CDR2 YYEKEE (reference sequence). The CDR3 DNA reads as TGTGCCAGCAGCCCCCCCCCGGGCGGCGACTCCTACGAGCAGTACTTC. Translated: CASSPPPGGDSYEQYF. Together with reference TRBV5-5 and TRBJ2-7, the CDR3 gives the full variable domain: DAGVTQSPTHLIKTRGQQVTLRCSPISGHKSVSWYQQVLGQGPQFIFQYYEKEERGRGNFPDRFSARQFPNYSSELNVNALLLGDSALYLCASSPPPGGDSYEQYFGPGTRLTVT.

This chain links TRBV7-3 with TRBJ2-3; tentatively, D is TRBD2 (5 bases). CDR3 length: 14 residues. Deletions cut 3 bases from V and 1 base from J, with 8 bases between. The germline CDR1 and CDR2 sequences are SGHTA and FQGTGA. The CDR3 sequence: CASSLRRGTDTQYF. The CDR3 coding sequence is TGTGCCAGCAGCTTGCGGCGGGGCACAGATACGCAGTATTTT.

The chain employs TRBV3-1 (or the pseudogene TRBV3-2) and TRBJ2-1; no clear D gene. The CDR3 length is 14 residues. Trimming removed 4 bases from V and 6 bases from J, with 13 bases in between. Germline loops: CDR1 LGHDT, CDR2 YNNKEL (reference sequence). The CDR3 sequence is CASSPSKGTNEQFF. In nucleotides, the CDR3 is TGTGCCAGCAGCCCCTCTAAGGGAACCAATGAGCAGTTCTTC.

DNA for the CDR3: TGTGCCAGCAGTTACCCGGAGCTTGGCTATGGCTACACCTTC. Translating it yields CASSYPELGYGYTF. This rearrangement joins TRBV6-2 or TRBV6-3 to TRBJ1-2; no reliable D call. V lost 2 bases and J lost 4, with 11 bases in between. Germline values: CDR1 MNHEY, CDR2 SVGEGT. The CDR3 has 14 amino acids.

This sequence joins TRBV29-1 and TRBJ2-5; the D call may be TRBD1 or TRBD2 (5 bases each). CDR1 and CDR2 (germline): SQVTM, ANQGSEA. V lost 3 bases and J lost 2, with 16 bases in between. This CDR3 is 15 amino acids long. CDR3 protein: CSVERGLGVQETQYF. CDR3 DNA: TGCAGCGTTGAGCGAGGACTGGGGGTTCAAGAGACCCAGTACTTC.

The chain joins TRBV6-6 to TRBJ2-3, with D uncertain. The CDR3 has 15 amino acids. V lost 5 bases and J 8 bases, leaving 20 bases between the germline ends. The germline V gene encodes CDR1 MNHNY and CDR2 SVGAGI (reference sequence). Here the CDR3 reads CASSPEPGGRGTQYF. The CDR3 bases are TGTGCCAGCAGTCCCGAGCCAGGCGGCAGAGGTACGCAGTATTTT.

V is TRBV6-5 and J is TRBJ2-2; D is ambiguous. Germline CDR1 MNHEY, CDR2 SVGAGI. Trimming took off 4 bases at V and 6 bases at J, with 18 bases between the two ends. This CDR3 region has 16 residues. CDR3 amino acids: CASSLFPPSTSGELFF. CDR3 coding DNA: TGTGCCAGCAGTTTGTTTCCCCCCTCCACCTCCGGGGAGCTGTTTTTT.

The genes are TRBV7-8 and TRBJ1-2; 9 bases are a match to TRBD1. Per germline, CDR1 SGHVS and CDR2 FQNEAQ. V lost 2 bases and J lost 9; bases outside the gene matches: 10. CDR3 size: 15 residues. The CDR3 loop reads CASSLSRDRVSSYTF. CDR3 nucleotide sequence: TGTGCCAGCAGCTTATCCCGGGACAGGGTTAGTAGCTACACCTTC.

The V call is TRBV15, the J call TRBJ2-2, with 9 bases lining up with TRBD2. Germline V gives CDR1 LNHNV, CDR2 YYDKDF (reference sequence). CDR3 length: 14 amino acids. Trimming removed 1 base from V and 13 bases from J; junction bases left unmatched: 7. The CDR3 DNA follows: TGTGCCACCAGCAGAGGGACTAGCGCTTTAGGGCTGTTTTTT. This sequence encodes CATSRGTSALGLFF. Supplemented by reference TRBV15 and TRBJ2-2, the full variable domain reads DAMVIQNPRYQVTQFGKPVTLSCSQTLNHNVMYWYQQKSSQAPKLLFHYYDKDFNNEADTPDNFQSRRPNTSFCFLDIRSPGLGDTAMYLCATSRGTSALGLFFGEGSRLTVL.

This clone is a singleton in its sample. The gene calls are TRBV28 and TRBJ2-7, with D possibly called TRBD1 or TRBD2 (5 bases each). Trimming stripped 7 bases from V and 2 bases from J, with 9 bases between. Germline lookup yields CDR1 MDHEN and CDR2 SYDVKM. The CDR3 spans 12 residues. The CDR3 loop reads CASNEGPYEQYF. CDR3 DNA sequence: TGTGCCAGCAACGAGGGGCCCTACGAGCAGTACTTC.

The DNA for the CDR3 is TGTGCCAGCTCACCCGCCGGGACAGGGTGGTACGAGCAGTACTTC. Protein product: CASSPAGTGWYEQYF. This sequence joins TRBV18 and TRBJ2-7; 9 bases fit TRBD1. CDR1 is KGHSH and CDR2 is LQKENI in the germline V gene. CDR3 length: 15 amino acids. The junction had 7 bases not matched to a gene; V was cut back by 3 bases and J by 4 bases.

The gene calls are TRBV4-3 and TRBJ1-2; D uncertain. Trimming stripped 0 bases from V and 5 bases from J, with 13 bases between. From germline, CDR1 is LGHNA and CDR2 YSLEER. The CDR3 is 15 amino acids. This CDR3 is CASSQDIGQSYGYTF. CDR3 nucleotides: TGCGCCAGCAGCCAAGATATAGGCCAGTCTTATGGCTACACCTTC.

The chain has TRBV7-2 and TRBJ1-1; D remains unclear. CDR1 and CDR2 (germline): SGHTA, FQGNSA. V lost 6 bases and J 1 base, leaving 12 bases between the germline ends. The CDR3 contains 14 residues. In DNA form, the CDR3 reads TGTGCCAGCAGTCAACTAAGGGCGAACACTGAAGCTTTCTTT. Amino acids: CASSQLRANTEAFF.

This clone has only a few counts. The rearrangement joins TRBV6-5 to TRBJ2-1; D is uncertain. The CDR3 sequence is 13 residues long. Germline CDR1 MNHEY, CDR2 SVGAGI. Trimming stripped 5 bases from V and 4 bases from J, with 9 bases between. CDR3 sequence reads: CASSSSRYNEQFF. In DNA form, the CDR3 reads TGTGCCAGCAGTAGCTCTCGGTACAATGAGCAGTTCTTC.

This chain uses TRBV9 with TRBJ2-3; D gene ambiguous. This CDR3 comprises 12 residues. The germline CDR1 and CDR2 sequences are SGDLS and YYNGEE. The ends were cut back, 3 bases at V and 5 bases at J, with 7 bases in the middle. The chain's CDR3 is CASSEYKDTQYF. The CDR3 DNA follows: TGTGCCAGCAGCGAATATAAAGATACGCAGTATTTT.

V and J are TRBV7-8 and TRBJ2-5; TRBD2 matches 7 bases. Germline CDR1 and CDR2: SGHVS and FQNEAQ. V shed 5 bases, J shed 9 bases, and the junction held 12 bases outside the gene matches. This CDR3 region has 14 residues. The CDR3 sequence is CASSTTLTSSAQYF. The CDR3 DNA follows: TGTGCCAGCAGCACCACCCTGACTAGCTCAGCCCAGTACTTC.

The V gene is TRBV2, the J gene TRBJ2-1, with D perhaps TRBD1 or TRBD2 (6 bases each). V lost 7 bases and J 2 bases, leaving 21 bases between the germline ends. CDR1 SNHLY and CDR2 FYNNEI come from the germline V gene. The CDR3 length is 17 residues. The CDR3: CASNPQGGGGPYNEQFF. CDR3 coding DNA: TGTGCCAGCAATCCTCAGGGTGGTGGGGGGCCCTACAATGAGCAGTTCTTC.

The CDR3 sequence is CASSSNRRVYGYTF. The DNA for the CDR3 is TGTGCCAGCAGTTCGAATCGACGGGTCTATGGCTACACCTTC. The chain is built from TRBV6-5 and TRBJ1-2; D unresolved. The germline gives CDR1 MNHEY, CDR2 SVGAGI. The CDR3 contains 14 residues. V lost 4 bases, J lost 4 bases, and 13 bases lay in between.

The chain carries TRBV5-1 and TRBJ2-3, with D tentatively TRBD1 or TRBD2 (5 bases each). Germline CDR1 reads SGHRS; CDR2 reads YFSETQ. V was pared by 3 bases and J by 0 bases, with 11 bases between. The CDR3 sequence is 15 residues long. The CDR3 DNA follows: TGCGCCAGCAGCTCGACCGGGACCAGCACAGATACGCAGTATTTT. Translated: CASSSTGTSTDTQYF.

The gene calls are TRBV7-2 and TRBJ1-2, with 7 positions matching TRBD1. This CDR3 has 13 residues. Germline CDR1 SGHTA, CDR2 FQGNSA. The V segment lost 5 bases and the J segment 4 bases; nucleotides outside the gene matches: 4. CDR3 coding DNA: TGTGCCAGCAGCCTGGACAGGTTCTATGGCTACACCTTC. It yields the protein CASSLDRFYGYTF. Based on the CDR3 plus reference TRBV7-2 and TRBJ1-2, the full variable domain is GAGVSQSPSNKVTEKGKDVELRCDPISGHTALYWYRQSLGQGLEFLIYFQGNSAPDKSGLPSDRFSAERTGGSVSTLTIQRTQQEDSAVYLCASSLDRFYGYTFGSGTRLTVV.

The genes are TRBV11-2 and TRBJ2-2; D is uncertain. V was trimmed by 3 bases and J by 2 bases, leaving 7 bases between them. The CDR3 is 14 residues long. From germline, CDR1 is SGHAT and CDR2 FQNNGV. DNA for the CDR3: TGTGCCAGCAGCTTGCCTACCAACACCGGGGAGCTGTTTTTT. Translation: CASSLPTNTGELFF.

V is TRBV5-1 and J is TRBJ2-2; the D is unclear. Germline V gives CDR1 SGHRS, CDR2 YFSETQ. V gave up 2 bases and J gave up 8 bases, with 7 bases separating them. The CDR3 runs 12 residues. DNA of the CDR3: TGCGCCAGCAGCTTCTCCCTGGGGGAGCTGTTTTTT. It yields the protein CASSFSLGELFF.

CDR3 region: CASSKGTENTEAFF. Here the CDR3 DNA reads TGTGCCAGTAGCAAAGGGACCGAGAACACTGAAGCTTTCTTT. The rearrangement joins TRBV19 to TRBJ1-1, with a weak D call TRBD1 (5 bases). Trimming cost V 6 bases and J 1 base, with 12 bases left between them. Germline CDR1 is LNHDA and CDR2 is SQIVND (reference sequence). This CDR3 spans 14 amino acids.

This sequence joins TRBV18 and TRBJ1-3; weak D call: TRBD1 (5 bases). V was clipped by 6 bases and J by 0 bases, with 6 bases between them. The CDR3 has 13 residues. Germline V gene sequence: CDR1 KGHSH, CDR2 LQKENI. CDR3 protein: CASSDSSGNTIYF. For the CDR3, the DNA is TGTGCCAGCTCCGACAGCTCTGGAAACACCATATATTTT.

The chain carries TRBV19 and TRBJ2-7, with TRBD1 identical over 7 bases. The CDR3 loop spans 15 amino acids. The trim removed 6 bases at V and 0 bases at J, leaving 8 bases unmatched. From germline, CDR1 is LNHDA and CDR2 SQIVND (reference sequence). In DNA, the CDR3 is TGTGCCAGTAGGGATGGGACAGCCTCCTCCTACGAGCAGTACTTC. It encodes CASRDGTASSYEQYF.

The rearrangement joins TRBV9 to TRBJ2-7, with 8 bases identical to TRBD1. In germline, CDR1 is SGDLS, CDR2 YYNGEE. This CDR3 is 15 amino acids long. The junction had 5 bases not matched to a gene; V was cut back by 2 bases and J by 1 base. The CDR3 loop reads CASSVGGQVSYEQYF. The CDR3 DNA sequence: TGTGCCAGCAGCGTCGGGGGACAGGTATCCTACGAGCAGTACTTC.

The chain is built from TRBV19 and TRBJ2-2, with D possibly matching TRBD1 (6 bases). The CDR3 extends over 14 amino acids. Germline V CDR1 and CDR2: LNHDA, SQIVND (reference sequence). Trimming stripped 5 bases from V and 12 bases from J, with 19 bases between. CDR3 bases: TGTGCCAGTAGTTCCCTACAGGGCCCATCGAAGCTGTTTTTT. Amino acid sequence: CASSSLQGPSKLFF.

The genes are TRBV9 and TRBJ1-1, with TRBD1 matching over 12 bases. There are 16 residues in the CDR3. Per germline, CDR1 SGDLS and CDR2 YYNGEE. V shed 4 bases, J shed 5 bases, and the junction held 9 bases outside the gene matches. CDR3: CASSTTGQGAWTEAFF. The CDR3 DNA reads as TGTGCCAGCAGCACAACGGGACAGGGGGCTTGGACTGAAGCTTTCTTT.

The chain is built from TRBV6-5 and TRBJ1-4; D ambiguous. Between the trimmed V and J ends, which lost 0 bases and 4 bases, there was a span of 9 bases. Germline V gene lookup returns CDR1 MNHEY and CDR2 SVGAGI. CDR3 size: 15 residues. CDR3: CASSYSGRNNEKLFF. CDR3 sequence (DNA): TGTGCCAGCAGTTACTCGGGCAGAAATAATGAAAAACTGTTTTTT.

This clone was seen once. V and J are TRBV27 and TRBJ2-1, with D possibly TRBD1 on 5 matching bases. CDR3 length: 15 residues. Trimming stripped 5 bases from V and 4 bases from J, with 15 bases between. Germline-derived CDR1 and CDR2 are MNHEY and SMNVEV (reference sequence). Here the CDR3 reads CASSLTGNGYNEQFF. CDR3 bases: TGTGCCAGCAGTCTAACAGGCAATGGATACAATGAGCAGTTCTTC.